Listed below are T cell receptor beta chains from one sample, sequenced in a study of radiation and T cells in renal cell carcinoma. The method was immunoSEQ multiplex PCR; TCRdb's version includes in-frame clones alone and lacks a portion of them. The data show roughly 64,000 clones, over 60% seen once. Specimen: blood, collected from a patient whose treatment included radiotherapy and nephrectomy. The receptors derive from a man aged 60 to 69 with renal cell carcinoma. The CDR3 runs from the conserved cysteine through the conserved F or W. A D gene is named only where the DNA matches it firmly. Only part of the rows carry a size: once, few, many, or a class if the clone is expanded.

d_gene: TRBD1; v_gene: TRBV6-5; j_gene: TRBJ2-5; abundance: few; CDR3nt: TGTGCCAGCAGTTACTCGGAGACAGGGAGCCGCCGGACCCAGTACTTC; CDR3aa: CASSYSETGSRRTQYF
d_gene: .; v_gene: TRBV6-5; j_gene: TRBJ2-2; abundance: .; CDR3nt: TGTGCCAGCAGTTACGACGGGGAGCTGTTTTTT; CDR3aa: CASSYDGELFF
d_gene: TRBD2; v_gene: TRBV9; j_gene: TRBJ2-2; abundance: .; CDR3nt: TGTGCCAGCAGCGCCAGCGGGGGGGCCCTCACCGGGGAGCTGTTTTTT; CDR3aa: CASSASGGALTGELFF
d_gene: .; v_gene: TRBV10-1; j_gene: TRBJ2-2; abundance: .; CDR3nt: TGCGCCAGCAGTGAACAGGTCTCCGGCGGGGAGCTGTTTTTT; CDR3aa: CASSEQVSGGELFF
d_gene: TRBD1; v_gene: TRBV6-1; j_gene: TRBJ2-2; abundance: .; CDR3nt: TGTGCCAGCAGTGCCATACGACGGGGACAGGGGAACACCGGGGAGCTGTTTTTT; CDR3aa: CASSAIRRGQGNTGELFF
d_gene: .; v_gene: TRBV5-3; j_gene: TRBJ2-2; abundance: .; CDR3nt: TGTGCCAGAAGCTTGTGTAAGCGGTACACCGGGGAGCTGTTTTTT; CDR3aa: CARSLCKRYTGELFF
d_gene: .; v_gene: TRBV11-2; j_gene: TRBJ1-5; abundance: .; CDR3nt: TGTGCCAGCAGCTTAGGACGGTATAGCAATCAGCCCCAGCATTTT; CDR3aa: CASSLGRYSNQPQHF
d_gene: .; v_gene: TRBV10-2; j_gene: TRBJ2-3; abundance: .; CDR3nt: TGCGCCAGCAGTGAGGCCCCCTCTAATACGCAGTATTTT; CDR3aa: CASSEAPSNTQYF
d_gene: .; v_gene: TRBV23-1; j_gene: TRBJ1-2; abundance: .; CDR3nt: TGCGCCAGCAAAATGGCAGGTGACCTCCTTAACTATGGCTACACCTTC; CDR3aa: CASKMAGDLLNYGYTF
d_gene: .; v_gene: TRBV9; j_gene: TRBJ2-2; abundance: .; CDR3nt: TGTGCCAGCAGCGTTCGACCTACCCCGAACACCGGGGAGCTGTTTTTT; CDR3aa: CASSVRPTPNTGELFF
d_gene: .; v_gene: TRBV19; j_gene: TRBJ1-2; abundance: .; CDR3nt: TGTGCCAGTAGTATAGATCGTTCGGGCCAGCCCTATGGCTACACCTTC; CDR3aa: CASSIDRSGQPYGYTF
d_gene: TRBD2; v_gene: TRBV10-2; j_gene: TRBJ2-4; abundance: .; CDR3nt: TGCGCCAGCATGGCTAGCGGGGGTAAAAACATTCAGTACTTC; CDR3aa: CASMASGGKNIQYF
d_gene: .; v_gene: TRBV19; j_gene: TRBJ1-2; abundance: .; CDR3nt: TGTGCCAGTAGTATCCAGGACCGAGGGGTATATGGCTACACCTTC; CDR3aa: CASSIQDRGVYGYTF
d_gene: TRBD1; v_gene: TRBV2; j_gene: TRBJ1-2; abundance: .; CDR3nt: TGTGCCAGCAGTGAGAGCGCCACACAGGGGAGCTACACCTTC; CDR3aa: CASSESATQGSYTF
d_gene: TRBD2; v_gene: TRBV10-3; j_gene: TRBJ2-3; abundance: .; CDR3nt: TGTGCCATCAGGAGACTAGCGGGGAGCACAGATACGCAGTATTTT; CDR3aa: CAIRRLAGSTDTQYF
d_gene: .; v_gene: TRBV14; j_gene: TRBJ1-1; abundance: .; CDR3nt: TGTGCCAGCAGCCAAGCTCGCAGGGCCCCAATGAACACTGAAGCTTTCTTT; CDR3aa: CASSQARRAPMNTEAFF
d_gene: TRBD1; v_gene: TRBV23-1; j_gene: TRBJ1-2; abundance: .; CDR3nt: TGCGCCAGCAGTCTCTGGGACAGGGGGTTAGGCTACACCTTC; CDR3aa: CASSLWDRGLGYTF
d_gene: .; v_gene: TRBV30; j_gene: TRBJ1-1; abundance: few; CDR3nt: TGTGCCTCGAAACGGGGAACGACTGAAGCTTTCTTT; CDR3aa: CASKRGTTEAFF
d_gene: .; v_gene: TRBV28; j_gene: TRBJ1-2; abundance: .; CDR3nt: TGTGCCAGCAGTTTGTTGGGGGGCAATGGCTACACCTTC; CDR3aa: CASSLLGGNGYTF
d_gene: TRBD2; v_gene: TRBV30; j_gene: TRBJ2-3; abundance: once; CDR3nt: TGTGCCTGGAGTGTAGGTAGCGGGGACACAGATACGCAGTATTTT; CDR3aa: CAWSVGSGDTDTQYF
d_gene: .; v_gene: TRBV9; j_gene: TRBJ2-3; abundance: .; CDR3nt: TGTGCCAGCAGCGTAGGGCCGGACCCTAGCACAGATACGCAGTATTTT; CDR3aa: CASSVGPDPSTDTQYF
d_gene: .; v_gene: TRBV5-6; j_gene: TRBJ1-1; abundance: .; CDR3nt: TGTGCCAGCAGCGTGCAGGGACTGTCTGAAGCTTTCTTT; CDR3aa: CASSVQGLSEAFF
d_gene: TRBD1; v_gene: TRBV6-5; j_gene: TRBJ1-5; abundance: once; CDR3nt: TGTGCCAGCAGTTACGACAGGGGTAATCAGCCCCAGCATTTT; CDR3aa: CASSYDRGNQPQHF
d_gene: .; v_gene: TRBV30; j_gene: TRBJ1-3; abundance: .; CDR3nt: TGTGCCTGGTCTCGCGATGAAAACACCATATATTTT; CDR3aa: CAWSRDENTIYF
d_gene: .; v_gene: TRBV6-5; j_gene: TRBJ2-7; abundance: .; CDR3nt: TGTGCCAGCAGTTACTCGCCCTACGACTACGAGCAGTACTTC; CDR3aa: CASSYSPYDYEQYF